This T cell receptor beta chain was sequenced during a study of vaccination and CD4 T cells after COVID-19. Overall study context: Several convalescent patients had mild and one had severe PCR-confirmed SARS-CoV-2 disease. Convalescent persons amounted to six males plus four females, two of whom were Hispanic.

The treatment is: approximately 11-day PBMC culture with coronavirus spike peptide pools or control peptides (ViraFEST assay). After expanding antigen-specific T cells with peptide pools, ViraFEST sequenced their TCRs. The Oncomine TCR Beta short-read assay sequenced DNA from cultured CD4+ T cells. It was cultured CD4+ T cells from which genomic DNA was extracted. TCRdb recomputed calls from the PCR reads with MiXCR, one row per CDR3 protein. The sample comprises around 16,000 distinct CDR3 sequences, approximately 70% of which are singletons, and roughly 5.1% rests with the top ten. Regarding this clonotype: Its antigen is unknown.

Trimming cost V 1 base and J 0 bases, with 15 bases left between them. The germline V gene has CDR1 DFQATT and CDR2 SNEGSKA (reference sequence). The length of the CDR3 is 17 residues. This rearrangement joins TRBV20-1 to TRBJ2-2; D is undetermined. Sequencing was done on a sample of CD4+ T cells from blood, cultured in vitro. This sequence originates from a human donor who had recovered from COVID-19. The CDR3 reads CSARVGTKSSNTGELFF. Written as DNA, the CDR3 is TGCAGTGCTAGAGTCGGCACGAAGTCTTCGAACACCGGGGAGCTGTTTTTT.